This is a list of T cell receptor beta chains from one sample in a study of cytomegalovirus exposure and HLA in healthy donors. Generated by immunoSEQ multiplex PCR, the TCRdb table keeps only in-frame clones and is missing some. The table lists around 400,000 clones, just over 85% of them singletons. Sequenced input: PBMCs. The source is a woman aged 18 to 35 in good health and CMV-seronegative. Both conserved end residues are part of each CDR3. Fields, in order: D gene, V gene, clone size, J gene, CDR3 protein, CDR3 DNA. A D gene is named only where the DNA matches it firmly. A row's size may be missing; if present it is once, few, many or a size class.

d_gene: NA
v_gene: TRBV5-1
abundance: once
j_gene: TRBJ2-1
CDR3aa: CASSWVPGKNNEQFF
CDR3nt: TGCGCCAGCAGCTGGGTTCCCGGGAAAAACAATGAGCAGTTCTTC

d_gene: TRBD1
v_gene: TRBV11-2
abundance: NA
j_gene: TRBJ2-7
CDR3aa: CASSLGQGAFEQYF
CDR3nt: TGTGCCAGCAGCTTAGGACAGGGGGCTTTTGAGCAGTACTTC

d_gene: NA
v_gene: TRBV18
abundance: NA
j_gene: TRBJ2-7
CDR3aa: CASSPPGWQGNYEQYF
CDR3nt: TGTGCCAGCTCACCACCCGGTTGGCAGGGGAACTACGAGCAGTACTTC

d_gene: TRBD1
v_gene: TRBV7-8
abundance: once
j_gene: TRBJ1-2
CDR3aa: CASSSLEGAAAGGYTF
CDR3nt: TGTGCCAGCAGCTCCTTAGAGGGGGCGGCTGCAGGCGGCTACACCTTC

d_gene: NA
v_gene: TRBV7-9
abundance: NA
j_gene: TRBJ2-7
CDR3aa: CASSATGYEQYF
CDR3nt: TGTGCCAGCAGCGCCACAGGCTACGAGCAGTACTTC

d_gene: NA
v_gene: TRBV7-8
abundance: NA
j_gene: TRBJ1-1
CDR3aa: CASSLEQVLNTEAFF
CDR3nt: TGTGCCAGCAGCTTAGAGCAGGTATTGAACACTGAAGCTTTCTTT

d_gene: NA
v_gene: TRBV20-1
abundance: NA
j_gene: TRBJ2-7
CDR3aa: CSAGPYEQYF
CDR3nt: TGCAGTGCGGGGCCCTACGAGCAGTACTTC

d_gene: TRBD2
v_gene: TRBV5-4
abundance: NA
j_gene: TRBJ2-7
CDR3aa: CASSPAVAGRSEQYF
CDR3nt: TGTGCCAGCAGCCCGGCGGTAGCGGGGAGGTCCGAGCAGTACTTC

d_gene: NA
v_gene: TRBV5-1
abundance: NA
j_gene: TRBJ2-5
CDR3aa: CASSLWAERQETQYF
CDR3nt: TGCGCCAGCAGCTTGTGGGCGGAGCGGCAAGAGACCCAGTACTTC

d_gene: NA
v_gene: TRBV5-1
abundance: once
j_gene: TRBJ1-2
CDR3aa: CASSSTGNGYTF
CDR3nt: TGCGCCAGCAGCAGCACAGGGAACGGCTACACCTTC

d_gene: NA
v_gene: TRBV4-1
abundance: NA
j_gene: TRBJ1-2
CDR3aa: CASSQGGRVNGYTF
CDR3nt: TGCGCCAGCAGCCAAGGGGGCAGGGTTAATGGCTACACCTTC

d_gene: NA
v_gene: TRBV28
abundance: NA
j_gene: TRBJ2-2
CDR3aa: CASSFGGFVTGELFF
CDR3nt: TGTGCCAGCAGTTTTGGAGGGTTTGTCACCGGGGAGCTGTTTTTT

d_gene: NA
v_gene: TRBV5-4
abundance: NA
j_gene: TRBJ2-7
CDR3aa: CASSLTSSYEQYF
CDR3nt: TGTGCCAGCAGCTTGACAAGCTCCTACGAGCAGTACTTC

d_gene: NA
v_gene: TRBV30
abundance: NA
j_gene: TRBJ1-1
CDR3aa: CAWSWVTGFEAFF
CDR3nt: TGTGCCTGGAGTTGGGTAACGGGGTTTGAAGCTTTCTTT

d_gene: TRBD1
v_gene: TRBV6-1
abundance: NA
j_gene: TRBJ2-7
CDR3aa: CASQTGYYEQYF
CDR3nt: TGTGCCAGCCAGACAGGGTACTACGAGCAGTACTTC

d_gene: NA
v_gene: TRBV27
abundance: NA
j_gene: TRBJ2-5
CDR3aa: CASSYRYQETQYF
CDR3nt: TGTGCCAGCAGTTACCGGTACCAAGAGACCCAGTACTTC

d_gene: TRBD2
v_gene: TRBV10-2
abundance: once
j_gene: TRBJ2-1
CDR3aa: CASRTGTSGRNEQFF
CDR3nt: TGCGCCAGCAGGACCGGGACTAGCGGGAGGAATGAGCAGTTCTTC

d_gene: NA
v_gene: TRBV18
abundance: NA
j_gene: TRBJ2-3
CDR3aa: CASSITTDTQYF
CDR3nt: TGTGCCAGCTCAATAACAACAGATACGCAGTATTTT

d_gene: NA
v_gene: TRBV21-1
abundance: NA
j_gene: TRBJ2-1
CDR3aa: CASSKGRDGTLYNEQFF
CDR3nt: TGTGCCAGCAGCAAAGGACGTGACGGGACTCTCTACAATGAGCAGTTCTTC

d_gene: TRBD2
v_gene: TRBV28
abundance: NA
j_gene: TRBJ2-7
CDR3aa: CASSLAGDLNYEQYF
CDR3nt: TGTGCCAGCAGTTTAGCGGGAGACCTCAACTACGAGCAGTACTTC

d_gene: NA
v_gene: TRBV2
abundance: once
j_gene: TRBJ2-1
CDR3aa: CASRRDSQGYNEQFF
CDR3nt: TGTGCCAGCAGGCGGGACAGCCAAGGGTACAATGAGCAGTTCTTC

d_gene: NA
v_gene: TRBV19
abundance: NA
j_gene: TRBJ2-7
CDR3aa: CASAYRVSSYEQYF
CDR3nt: TGTGCCAGTGCCTACAGGGTGAGCTCCTACGAGCAGTACTTC

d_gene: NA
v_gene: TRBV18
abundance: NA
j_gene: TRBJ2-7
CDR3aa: CASSPTATQQYF
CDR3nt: TGTGCCAGCTCACCGACAGCTACGCAGCAGTACTTC

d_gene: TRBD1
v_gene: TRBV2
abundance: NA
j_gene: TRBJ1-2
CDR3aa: CASTWTGQGYTF
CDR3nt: TGTGCCAGCACCTGGACAGGGCAAGGCTACACCTTC

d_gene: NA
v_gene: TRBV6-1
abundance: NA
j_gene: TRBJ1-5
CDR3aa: CASSVGRSNQPQHF
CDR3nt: TGTGCCAGCAGTGTAGGGAGAAGCAATCAGCCCCAGCATTTT

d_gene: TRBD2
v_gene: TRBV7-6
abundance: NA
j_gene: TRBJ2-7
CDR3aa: CASSLSGGSYEQYF
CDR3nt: TGTGCCAGCAGCTTAAGCGGGGGGTCCTACGAGCAGTACTTC

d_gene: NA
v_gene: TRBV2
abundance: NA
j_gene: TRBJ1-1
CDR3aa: CASSRDWNTEAFF
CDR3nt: TGTGCCAGCAGCAGGGACTGGAACACTGAAGCTTTCTTT

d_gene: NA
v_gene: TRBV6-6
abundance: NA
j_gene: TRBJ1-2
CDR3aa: CASSKPRETYGYTF
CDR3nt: TGTGCCAGCAGTAAACCCCGGGAGACCTATGGCTACACCTTC

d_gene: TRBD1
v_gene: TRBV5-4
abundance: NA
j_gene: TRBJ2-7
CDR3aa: CASSATLTGSYEQYF
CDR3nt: TGTGCCAGCAGCGCAACTTTGACAGGGAGTTACGAGCAGTACTTC

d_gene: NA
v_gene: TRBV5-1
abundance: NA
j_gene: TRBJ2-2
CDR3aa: CASSTTGTGINTGELFF
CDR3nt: TGCGCCAGCAGCACCACCGGGACTGGCATTAACACCGGGGAGCTGTTTTTT

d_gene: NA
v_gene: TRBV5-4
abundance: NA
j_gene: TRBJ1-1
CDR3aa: CASSPGGGETEAFF
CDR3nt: TGTGCCAGCAGCCCAGGCGGAGGGGAAACTGAAGCTTTCTTT

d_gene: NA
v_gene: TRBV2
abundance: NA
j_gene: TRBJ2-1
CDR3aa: CASRRGMVDNEQFF
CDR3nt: TGTGCCAGCAGAAGAGGGATGGTAGACAATGAGCAGTTCTTC

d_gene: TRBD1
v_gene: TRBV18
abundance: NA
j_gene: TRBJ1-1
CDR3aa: CASSPGQGGNTEAFF
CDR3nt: TGTGCCAGCTCACCCGGACAGGGGGGGAACACTGAAGCTTTCTTT

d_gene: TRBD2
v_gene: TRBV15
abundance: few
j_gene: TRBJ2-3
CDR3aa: CATSRGERDGIDTQYF
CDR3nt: TGTGCCACCAGCAGAGGGGAGCGGGACGGCATAGATACGCAGTATTTT

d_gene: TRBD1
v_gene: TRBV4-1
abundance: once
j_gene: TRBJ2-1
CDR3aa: CASSPTAGQGHNEQFF
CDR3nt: TGCGCCAGCAGCCCGACCGCAGGACAGGGCCACAATGAGCAGTTCTTC

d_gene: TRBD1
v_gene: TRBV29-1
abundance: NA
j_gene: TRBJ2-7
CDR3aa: CSVGGTGSYEQYF
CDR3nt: TGCAGCGTTGGGGGGACAGGGTCGTACGAGCAGTACTTC

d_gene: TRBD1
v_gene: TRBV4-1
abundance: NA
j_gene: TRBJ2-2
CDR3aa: CASSQEGTGRLVTGELFF
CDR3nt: TGCGCCAGCAGCCAAGAGGGGACAGGTAGATTGGTCACCGGGGAGCTGTTTTTT

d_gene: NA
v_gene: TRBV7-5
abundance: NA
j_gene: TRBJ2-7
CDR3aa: CVRSLEDRGDDEQYF
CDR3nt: TGTGTCAGAAGCTTAGAGGACAGGGGGGACGACGAGCAGTACTTC

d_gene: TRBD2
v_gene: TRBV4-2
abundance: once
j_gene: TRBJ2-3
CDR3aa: CASSQRREVDTQYF
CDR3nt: TGTGCCAGCAGCCAAAGGCGGGAGGTTGATACGCAGTATTTT

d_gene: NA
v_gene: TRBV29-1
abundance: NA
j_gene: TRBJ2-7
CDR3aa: CSVRVSYEQYF
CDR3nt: TGCAGCGTCCGCGTATCCTACGAGCAGTACTTC

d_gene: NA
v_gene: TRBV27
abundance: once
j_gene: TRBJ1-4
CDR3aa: CASKDSATNEKLFF
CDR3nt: TGTGCCAGCAAGGACAGTGCAACTAATGAAAAACTGTTTTTT

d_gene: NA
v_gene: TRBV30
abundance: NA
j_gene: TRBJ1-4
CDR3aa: CAWREGGANEKLFF
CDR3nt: TGTGCCTGGAGGGAGGGGGGGGCTAATGAAAAACTGTTTTTT

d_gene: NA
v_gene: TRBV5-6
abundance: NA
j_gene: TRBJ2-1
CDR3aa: CASSFRTAYNEQFF
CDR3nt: TGTGCCAGCAGCTTTAGGACAGCTTACAATGAGCAGTTCTTC